The present T cell receptor beta chain was sequenced within a study of shared clonotypes between healthy human individuals. General study findings and limits: Depth was large, yet rarefaction showed that sorted-subset sequencing was incomplete. Generation probability values for non-shared clonotypes were lower than those for clonotypes shared by all four donors. Four donors had 4% to 5% of their naive CD4 clonotypes in common.

Comment on this clone: Its antigen is undetermined. At the DNA level, this CDR3 is encoded by other sequences in the same sample as well.

In germline, CDR1 is SGHVS, CDR2 FQNEAQ. V lost 1 base, J lost 8 bases, and 1 base stayed unmatched. The CDR3 consists of 12 residues. Here immunoSEQ multiplex PCR was the method, and the copy in TCRdb shows in-frame clones only, minus some. Of 2,500,000 or so clones in the sample, around 90% were seen once. Each sample came from a Caucasian adult donor living in Nashville, Tennessee. The material sequenced was naive CD4+ T cells from PBMCs. Subset indicated: CD45RA+ positively selected. The V call is TRBV7-8, the J call TRBJ1-1; 7 positions match TRBD1. The sequence derives from a man younger than 35 in good health. Some clones in this sample may be carry-over from other donors' samples. The CDR3, as DNA: TGTGCCAGCAGCTTAGGACAGGGAGAAGCTTTCTTT. It codes for CASSLGQGEAFF. Using reference TRBV7-8 and TRBJ1-1 for the parts outside the CDR3, the full variable domain is GAGVSQSPRYKVAKRGQDVALRCDPISGHVSLFWYQQALGQGPEFLTYFQNEAQLDKSGLPSDRFFAERPEGSVSTLKIQRTQQEDSAVYLCASSLGQGEAFFGQGTRLTVV.